This entry lists 31 T cell receptor beta chains sequenced from one sample in a study of regulatory T cells in long-lasting Graves disease. Time point meaning: newly diagnosed GD, antithyroid drugs for less than 3 months. There was RNA extracted from PBMCs, and the TCR library was made from it. With iRepertoire HTBI primers and Arm-PCR of CDR3 regions, TCR beta libraries were built. TCRdb recomputed calls from the multiplex PCR reads with MiXCR, one row per CDR3 protein. In the table there are around 250,000 distinct CDR3 sequences, 20% to 25% of which are singletons. Sequencing was performed on peripheral blood mononuclear cells (PBMCs), taken at new diagnosis, from a patient treated with antithyroid drugs. These TCRs come from a female donor with Graves disease.

Many counts were recorded for this clonotype. The V gene is TRBV20-1, the J gene TRBJ2-7; a possible D gene is TRBD1 (6 bases). This CDR3 spans 13 amino acids. Trimming cost V 4 bases and J 4 bases, with 14 bases left between them. Looked up from germline, CDR1 is DFQATT and CDR2 is SNEGSKA (reference sequence). CDR3 nucleotides: TGCAGTGCTAACTCCGGGACACCATACGAGCAGTACTTC. It is translated as CSANSGTPYEQYF.

This clonotype was recorded at least ten times. V is TRBV3-1 and J is TRBJ1-2; D remains unclear. Germline CDR1 reads LGHDT; CDR2 reads YNNKEL (reference sequence). The CDR3 length is 13 residues. The V gene lost 5 bases and the J gene lost 4 bases, with 11 bases spanning the gap. This chain's CDR3 is CASSTRGTYGYTF. CDR3 DNA sequence: TGTGCCAGCAGCACACGGGGAACCTATGGCTACACCTTC.

This clonotype was recorded at least ten times. The V gene is TRBV7-2, the J gene TRBJ2-2; 7 nucleotides align to TRBD1. The CDR3 spans 15 residues. CDR1 and CDR2 from the germline V gene are SGHTA and FQGNSA. The V gene end was trimmed by 4 bases and the J gene end by 5 bases; junction bases not matched to a gene: 7. The chain's CDR3 is CASSSKQGRTGELFF. The CDR3 nucleotides read TGTGCCAGCAGCTCCAAACAGGGGAGAACCGGGGAGCTGTTTTTT.

Ten or more counts support this clonotype. This chain links TRBV2 with TRBJ1-6, with D uncertain. V lost 3 bases and J lost 7, with 7 bases in between. CDR3 length: 13 amino acids. The germline CDR1 and CDR2 sequences are SNHLY and FYNNEI. CDR3 sequence (DNA): TGTGCCAGCAGTGAGAGGGCGAATTCACCCCTCCACTTT. It translates to CASSERANSPLHF.

On this clonotype: A far larger clone is only one base removed, so a read error is likely. The V and J genes are TRBV2 and TRBJ2-7; 8 nucleotides align to TRBD2. CDR3 length: 14 residues. Germline loops: CDR1 SNHLY, CDR2 FYNNEI. The J segment lost 9 bases and the V segment lost 6 bases, leaving 13 bases of the junction unmatched. The CDR3 region is CASSQASGGRGQYF. The CDR3 coding sequence is TGTGCCAGCAGCCAAGCGAGCGGGGGTCGCGGGCAGTACTTC.

In its sample, this clonotype was seen a few times. The chain links TRBV7-2 to TRBJ1-1, with D possibly matching TRBD1 (6 bases). Looked up from germline, CDR1 is SGHTA and CDR2 is FQGNSA. CDR3 length equals 15 residues. V lost 5 bases to trimming and J lost 0 bases, with 13 bases between them. This CDR3 reads CASSKGGKLNTEAFF. The CDR3 DNA reads TGTGCCAGCAGCAAAGGGGGAAAGCTGAACACTGAAGCTTTCTTT.

This clonotype was seen repeatedly, ten times or more. The V and J genes are TRBV5-1 and TRBJ2-1; D remains ambiguous. Per germline, CDR1 SGHRS and CDR2 YFSETQ. The CDR3 consists of 13 residues. Trimming removed 2 bases from V and 4 bases from J, with 7 bases in between. This chain's CDR3 is CASSFRVYNEQFF. CDR3 DNA sequence: TGCGCCAGCAGCTTTAGAGTGTACAATGAGCAGTTCTTC. Full variable domain (outside the CDR3, taken from reference TRBV5-1 and TRBJ2-1): KAGVTQTPRYLIKTRGQQVTLSCSPISGHRSVSWYQQTPGQGLQFLFEYFSETQRNKGNFPGRFSGRQFSNSRSEMNVSTLELGDSALYLCASSFRVYNEQFFGPGTRLTVL.

Ten or more counts support this clonotype. The chain couples TRBV5-1 to TRBJ2-3, with 8 bases matching TRBD2. V gave up 10 bases and J gave up 5 bases; unmatched junction bases: 12. CDR1 is SGHRS, CDR2 YFSETQ, per germline. This CDR3 spans 14 amino acids. The CDR3: CAGSNSGARDTQYF. The CDR3 DNA sequence: TGCGCCGGGTCTAATAGCGGGGCGAGAGATACGCAGTATTTT.

The table lists this clonotype with many counts. The chain employs TRBV6-1 and TRBJ1-5, with 8 bases matching TRBD1. Trimming took 9 bases from V and 1 from J; bases not matched to a gene: 5. The CDR3 runs to 14 residues. Germline V CDR1 and CDR2: MNHNS, SASEGT. DNA for the CDR3: TGTGCCAGTAAGACAGGGGCAAGCAATCAGCCCCAGCATTTT. This gives the protein CASKTGASNQPQHF.

This clonotype was detected many times. The CDR3 sequence is CATSLGRDRGYTF. The CDR3 DNA follows: TGTGCCACCAGCTTGGGGCGAGACAGGGGCTACACCTTC. The V call is TRBV15, the J call TRBJ1-2, with D possibly being TRBD1 (6 bases). Looked up from germline, CDR1 is LNHNV and CDR2 is YYDKDF (reference sequence). The CDR3 sequence is 13 residues long. Trimming pared 5 bases from V and 8 bases from J, leaving 15 bases between.

This clonotype occurred many times. The rearrangement joins TRBV4-3 to TRBJ1-2; D remains unclear. V dropped 1 base and J dropped 4 bases, with 16 bases sitting between them. This CDR3 is built from 16 residues. CDR1 and CDR2 from the germline V gene are LGHNA and YSLEER. The CDR3 protein is CASSQGNMQFFYGYTF. CDR3 sequence (DNA): TGCGCCAGCAGCCAAGGGAATATGCAGTTTTTCTATGGCTACACCTTC.

This clonotype has ten or more counts. The V gene is TRBV7-9, the J gene TRBJ2-4; the match to TRBD2 covers 10 bases. This CDR3 region has 16 residues. Unmatched junction bases numbered 8, after V lost 3 bases and J lost 6 bases. The germline V gene has CDR1 SEHNR and CDR2 FQNEAQ (reference sequence). The CDR3 bases are TGTGCCAGCAGCTTGATGGCTAGCGGGAGACCAAACATTCAGTACTTC. Its translation: CASSLMASGRPNIQYF.

This clonotype has a handful of counts. This chain links TRBV7-2 with TRBJ1-4; D not certain. Germline CDR1 SGHTA, CDR2 FQGNSA. V was shortened by 3 bases and J by 7 bases, with 3 bases between the two germline ends. The CDR3 totals 11 residues. The CDR3 spells CASSLTEKLFF. The CDR3 DNA sequence: TGTGCCAGCAGCTTGACTGAAAAACTGTTTTTT.

This clonotype was counted a few times. V and J are TRBV10-3 and TRBJ1-5; D perhaps matches TRBD1 (5 bases). V was shortened by 2 bases and J by 10 bases, with 21 bases between the two germline ends. CDR1 and CDR2 from the germline V gene are ENHRY and SYGVKD. The CDR3 has 16 residues. CDR3: CAISEGEGNRGYPQHF. CDR3 DNA: TGTGCCATCAGTGAGGGGGAGGGGAATCGAGGTTATCCCCAGCATTTT.

This clonotype was recorded many times. The chain joins TRBV7-9 to TRBJ2-5; D is uncertain. This CDR3 is built from 14 residues. The V end lost 2 bases, the J end lost 3 bases, and 10 bases lay between the germline ends. CDR1 is SEHNR and CDR2 is FQNEAQ in the germline V gene (reference sequence). The CDR3 DNA is TGTGCCAGCAGCTTACTGGCCTTAAAAGAGACCCAGTACTTC. Its translation: CASSLLALKETQYF.

This clonotype was detected ten times or more. The rearrangement links TRBV12-3 or TRBV12-4 to TRBJ2-3; TRBD2 might be the D (6 bases). The germline V and J ends were trimmed by 0 bases and 3 bases, with 13 bases remaining between them. This CDR3 has 16 residues. This CDR3 is CASSLALAPGTDTQYF. The DNA of the CDR3 is TGTGCCAGCAGTTTAGCCCTAGCGCCTGGGACAGATACGCAGTATTTT.

The chain is built from TRBV19 and TRBJ1-3, with no clear D. The CDR3 contains 14 residues. CDR1 and CDR2 (germline): LNHDA, SQIVND (reference sequence). V was trimmed by 3 bases and J by 0 bases, leaving 6 bases between them. The CDR3 nucleotides are TGTGCCAGTAGTATGAGGAGCTCTGGAAACACCATATATTTT. This encodes CASSMRSSGNTIYF.

The chain has TRBV20-1 and TRBJ1-4; D perhaps matches TRBD1 (5 bases). The V gene's germline CDR1 is DFQATT and CDR2 SNEGSKA (reference sequence). CDR3 length equals 12 residues. The V end lost 5 bases, the J end lost 8 bases, and 12 bases lay between the germline ends. This CDR3 is CSAGAGPEKLFF. The CDR3 coding sequence is TGCAGTGCTGGGGCTGGGCCCGAAAAACTGTTTTTT.

Of note for this clonotype: It differs at one base from a far larger clone, so likely a read error. V and J are TRBV2 and TRBJ2-2; 7 bases map to TRBD1. This CDR3 is built from 16 residues. V trimming: 6 bases; J trimming: 4 bases; junction bases outside the gene matches: 11. Germline CDR1 and CDR2: SNHLY and FYNNEI. CDR3 DNA: TGTGCCAGCAGCCCACCGGGACAGAGGAGCACCGGGGAGCTGTTTTTT. It specifies CASSPPGQRSTGELFF.

About this clonotype itself: One base separates it from a far larger clone, so it is likely a read error. The rearrangement links TRBV4-2 to TRBJ2-7; TRBD1 aligns across 9 bases. The ends lost 4 bases at V and 6 bases at J; junction bases unmatched: 4. Germline V lookup: CDR1 LGHNA, CDR2 YNFKEQ. The CDR3 is made up of 13 amino acids. CDR3 sequence reads: CASSRTGDGEQYF. DNA of the CDR3: TGTGCCAGCAGCCGGACAGGGGACGGCGAGCAGTACTTC.

The chain uses TRBV7-6 and TRBJ1-6, with 8 bases fitting TRBD1. CDR3 length equals 11 residues. Germline CDR1 and CDR2: SGHVS and FNYEAQ. J lost 10 bases, V lost 9 bases, and 2 bases had no gene match. The CDR3 region has the DNA TGTGCCAGAGCAGGGGGCTCACCCCTCCACTTT. Translated, it gives CARAGGSPLHF.

This clonotype was seen only a few times. This may come from a read error, since a much larger clone is one base off. This rearrangement joins TRBV24-1 to TRBJ2-1, with 7 positions matching TRBD2. Germline CDR1 and CDR2: KGHDR and SFDVKD. J was trimmed by 2 bases and V by 4 bases; bases with no gene match: 7. This CDR3 has 16 residues. The CDR3 region is CATSDPSGTPYNEQFF. The CDR3 nucleotides read TGTGCCACCAGTGACCCCAGCGGGACGCCCTACAATGAGCAGTTCTTC.

The chain combines TRBV4-3 with TRBJ1-5, with D unresolved. This CDR3 comprises 16 residues. The V and J ends lost 1 base and 4 bases respectively, with 14 bases between them. CDR1 and CDR2 (germline): LGHNA, YSLEER. CDR3 coding DNA: TGCGCCAGCAGCCAAGGGTATAGCGGGCGAAATCAGCCCCAGCATTTT. It encodes CASSQGYSGRNQPQHF.

This clonotype was counted ten times or more. CDR3: CASSQEGGAIGTEKLFF. As DNA, the CDR3 is TGCGCCAGCAGCCAGGAAGGAGGGGCCATAGGTACGGAAAAACTGTTTTTT. V gene TRBV4-1 combines with J gene TRBJ1-4; D is perhaps TRBD1 (5 bases). The V gene's germline CDR1 is MGHRA and CDR2 YSYEKL. V lost 3 bases and J lost 8, with 22 bases in between. This CDR3 contains 17 residues.

This clonotype was detected many times. This chain links TRBV5-6 with TRBJ2-7; the match to TRBD1 covers 8 bases. The CDR3 totals 14 residues. Germline V lookup: CDR1 SGHDT, CDR2 YYEEEE. J was trimmed by 1 base and V by 4 bases; bases with no gene match: 4. CDR3 residues: CASSVGDRSYEQYF. The CDR3 bases are TGTGCCAGCAGCGTAGGGGACAGGTCCTACGAGCAGTACTTC. The whole variable domain, filled in from reference TRBV5-6 and TRBJ2-7, reads DAGVTQSPTHLIKTRGQQVTLRCSPKSGHDTVSWYQQALGQGPQFIFQYYEEEERQRGNFPDRFSGHQFPNYSSELNVNALLLGDSALYLCASSVGDRSYEQYFGPGTRLTVT.

This clonotype appeared a few times. The chain links TRBV30 to TRBJ2-1; 9 bases are a match to TRBD2. The CDR3 covers 13 residues. The ends lost 5 bases at V and 7 bases at J; junction bases unmatched: 6. The germline gives CDR1 GTSNPN, CDR2 SVGIG (reference sequence). The DNA for the CDR3 is TGTGCCTGGGACCCCCTAGCGGGAAATGAGCAGTTCTTC. Translation: CAWDPLAGNEQFF.

This clonotype was recorded many times. The V call is TRBV20-1, the J call TRBJ2-1; possible D gene TRBD2, 5 bases. V dropped 0 bases and J dropped 5 bases, with 14 bases sitting between them. CDR3 size: 15 residues. Germline values: CDR1 DFQATT, CDR2 SNEGSKA (reference sequence). CDR3 residues: CSARDDSDKNNEQFF. CDR3 bases: TGCAGTGCTAGAGATGATAGCGACAAAAACAATGAGCAGTTCTTC.

This clonotype was counted a single time. This chain joins TRBV6-1 and TRBJ1-2, with TRBD1 identical over 9 bases. The J segment lost 3 bases and the V segment lost 7 bases, leaving 15 bases of the junction unmatched. Germline V CDR1 and CDR2: MNHNS, SASEGT. The CDR3 covers 17 residues. Written as DNA, the CDR3 is TGTGCCAGCACCAGGGGCTTCCGGGACAGGGTGGACTATGGCTACACCTTC. Translated, it gives CASTRGFRDRVDYGYTF.

This clonotype was picked up a small number of times. The chain is built from TRBV5-4 and TRBJ2-6; 8 nucleotides agree with TRBD2. This CDR3 comprises 14 residues. CDR1 and CDR2 from the germline V gene are SGHNT and YYREEE (reference sequence). J was trimmed by 4 bases and V by 6 bases; bases with no gene match: 3. The CDR3 reads CASTGGPGANVLTF. The CDR3 DNA is TGTGCCAGCACGGGGGGGCCCGGGGCCAACGTCCTGACTTTC.

This clonotype was seen ten or more times. The chain is built from TRBV12-3 or TRBV12-4 and TRBJ2-3; TRBD2 aligns across 13 bases. The trim removed 4 bases at V and 9 bases at J, leaving 7 bases unmatched. The CDR3 length is 15 residues. In DNA, the CDR3 is TGTGCCAGCAGTTCCACTAGCGGGGGGGGCAGGACGCAGTATTTT. Protein: CASSSTSGGGRTQYF.

This clonotype has ten or more counts. The CDR3 coding sequence is TGTGCCAGCAGTCTCAGGAGCGGATTTAACTATGGCTACACCTTC. Protein sequence: CASSLRSGFNYGYTF. The chain links TRBV11-3 to TRBJ1-2; D is ambiguous. The CDR3 is 15 residues long. V dropped 6 bases and J dropped 1 base, with 15 bases sitting between them. In germline, CDR1 is SGHNT, CDR2 YENEEA.